This T cell receptor (beta chain) was observed in a study of T cells in Graves' hyperthyroidism and ophthalmopathy. In the study overall: Peripheral blood samples were taken at initial diagnosis, prior to any treatment.

V lost 1 base and J lost 3; bases outside the gene matches: 8. Germline V lookup: CDR1 SEHNR, CDR2 FQNEAQ (reference sequence). The CDR3 is 17 residues long. This clonotype was seen repeatedly, ten times or more. RNA transcripts served as the template for amplifying TCR beta CDR3 regions. When the TCR CDR3 underwent first-round RT-PCR, the HTBI primer set was used. TCRdb processed the multiplex PCR reads anew with MiXCR; each CDR3 protein has one entry. The sample has about 420,000 distinct CDR3 sequences, approximately 13% seen once. The chain combines TRBV7-9 with TRBJ2-2; 7 bases match TRBD1. Material: blood. This TCR came from a woman aged 18-29 years with Graves' hyperthyroidism. CDR3 amino acids: CASSLGELGQYTGELFF. CDR3 DNA: TGTGCCAGCAGCTTAGGGGAGTTGGGACAGTACACCGGGGAGCTGTTTTTT.